The clone carrying this T cell receptor (beta chain) was detected many times. These data belong to a study of low-dose radiotherapy and immunotherapy resistance in tumors. Time point denoted: before trial treatment. TRAV and TRBV primers primed cDNA for both TCRalpha and TCRbeta. For amplifying TCRs, the PCR ran for approximately 21 cycles with Phusion, which was used together with a constant-region primer and the adapter on the V primers. MiXCR, run by TCRdb on the reads, gives a single entry per CDR3 protein. The sample lists some 57,000 distinct CDR3 sequences; about 25% were seen once. CDR1 and CDR2 (germline): SGHRS, YFSETQ. The CDR3 contains 14 residues. V was pared by 4 bases and J by 2 bases, with 9 bases between.

The TCR originated in a male donor with prostate cancer. The sample here was PBMCs, taken before treatment. The V gene is TRBV5-1, the J gene TRBJ2-2; D not resolved. Here the CDR3 DNA reads TGCGCCAGCAGCCGTCAGGATAACACCGGGGAGCTGTTTTTT. Its protein product is CASSRQDNTGELFF.